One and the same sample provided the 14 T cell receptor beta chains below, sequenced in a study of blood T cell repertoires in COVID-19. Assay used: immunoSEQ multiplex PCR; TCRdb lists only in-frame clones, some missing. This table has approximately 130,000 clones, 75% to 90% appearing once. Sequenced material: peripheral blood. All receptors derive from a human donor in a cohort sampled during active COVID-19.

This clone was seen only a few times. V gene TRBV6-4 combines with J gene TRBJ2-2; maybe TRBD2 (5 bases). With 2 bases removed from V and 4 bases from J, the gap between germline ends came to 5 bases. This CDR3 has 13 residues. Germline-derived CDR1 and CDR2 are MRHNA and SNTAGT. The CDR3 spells CASSDRGTGELFF. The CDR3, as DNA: TGTGCCAGCAGTGACCGGGGCACCGGGGAGCTGTTTTTT.

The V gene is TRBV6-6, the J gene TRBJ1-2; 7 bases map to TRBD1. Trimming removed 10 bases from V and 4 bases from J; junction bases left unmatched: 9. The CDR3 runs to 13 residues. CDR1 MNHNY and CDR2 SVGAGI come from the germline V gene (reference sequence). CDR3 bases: TGTGCCATCGATACCGGGACAGTCTATGGCTACACCTTC. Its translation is CAIDTGTVYGYTF.

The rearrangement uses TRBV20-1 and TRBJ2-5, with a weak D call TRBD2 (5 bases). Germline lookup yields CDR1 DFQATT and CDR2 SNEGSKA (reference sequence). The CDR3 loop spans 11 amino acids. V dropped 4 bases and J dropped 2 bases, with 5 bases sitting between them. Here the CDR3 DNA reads TGCAGTGCTAAGCGGCAAGAGACCCAGTACTTC. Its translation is CSAKRQETQYF.

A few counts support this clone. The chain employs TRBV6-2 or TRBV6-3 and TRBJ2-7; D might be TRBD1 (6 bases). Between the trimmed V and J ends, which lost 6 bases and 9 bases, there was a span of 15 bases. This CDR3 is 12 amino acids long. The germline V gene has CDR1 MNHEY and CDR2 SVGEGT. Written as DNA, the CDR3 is TGTGCCAGCAGCACCAGGGGTTTGTGGCAGTACGTC. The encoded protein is CASSTRGLWQYV.

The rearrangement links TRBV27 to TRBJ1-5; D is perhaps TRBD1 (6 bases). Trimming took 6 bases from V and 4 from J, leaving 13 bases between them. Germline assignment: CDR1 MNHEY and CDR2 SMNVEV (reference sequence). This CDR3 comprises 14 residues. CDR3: CASSLTGSNQPQHF. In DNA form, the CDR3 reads TGTGCCAGCAGCCTGACAGGCTCAAATCAGCCCCAGCATTTT.

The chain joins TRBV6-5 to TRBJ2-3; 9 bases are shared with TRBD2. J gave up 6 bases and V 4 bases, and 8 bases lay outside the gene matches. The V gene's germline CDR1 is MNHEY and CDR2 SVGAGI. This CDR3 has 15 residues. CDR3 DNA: TGTGCCAGCAGTTTGCTAGCGGGAAAGGTGGATACGCAGTATTTT. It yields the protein CASSLLAGKVDTQYF.

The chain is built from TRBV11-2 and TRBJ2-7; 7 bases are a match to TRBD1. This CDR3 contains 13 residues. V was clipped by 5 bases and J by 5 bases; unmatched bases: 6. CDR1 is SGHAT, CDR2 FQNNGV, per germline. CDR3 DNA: TGTGCCAGCAGCCTCCTCACAGGGGACGAGCAGTACGTC. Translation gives CASSLLTGDEQYV.

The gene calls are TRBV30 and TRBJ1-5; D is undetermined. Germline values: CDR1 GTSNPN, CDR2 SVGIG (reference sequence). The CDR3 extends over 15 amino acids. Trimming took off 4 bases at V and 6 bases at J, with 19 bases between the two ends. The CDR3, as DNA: TGTGCCTGGAAGATGGCGGGATTATTTGGTCAGCCCCAGCATTTT. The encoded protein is CAWKMAGLFGQPQHF.

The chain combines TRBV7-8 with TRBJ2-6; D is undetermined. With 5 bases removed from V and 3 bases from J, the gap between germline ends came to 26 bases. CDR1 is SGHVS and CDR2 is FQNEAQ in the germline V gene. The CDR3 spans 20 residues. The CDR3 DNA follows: TGTGCCAGCAGCGGGCAGGCAGAAGCATCTTTCATCAATGGGGCCAACGTCCTGACTTTC. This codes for CASSGQAEASFINGANVLTF.

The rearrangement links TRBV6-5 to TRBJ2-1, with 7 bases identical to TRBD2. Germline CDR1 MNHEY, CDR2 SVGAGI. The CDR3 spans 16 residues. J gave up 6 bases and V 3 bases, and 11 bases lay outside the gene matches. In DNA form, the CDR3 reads TGTGCCAGCAGTTATACCGGGACTATGGTACGCAATGAGCAGTTCTTC. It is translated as CASSYTGTMVRNEQFF.

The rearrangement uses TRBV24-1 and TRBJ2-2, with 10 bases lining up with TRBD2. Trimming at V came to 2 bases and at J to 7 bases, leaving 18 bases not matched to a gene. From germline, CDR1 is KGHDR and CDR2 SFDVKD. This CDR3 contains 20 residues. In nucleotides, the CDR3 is TGTGCCACCAGTGATTGGTCCCAGGGGGCGAGCGGGAGGGCCAGCGGGGAGCTGTTTTTT. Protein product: CATSDWSQGASGRASGELFF.

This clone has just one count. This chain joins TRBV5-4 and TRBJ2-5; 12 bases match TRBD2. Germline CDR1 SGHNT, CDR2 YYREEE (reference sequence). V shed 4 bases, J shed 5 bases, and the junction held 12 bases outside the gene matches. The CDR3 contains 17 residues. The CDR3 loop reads CASSPPPGLAGEETQYF. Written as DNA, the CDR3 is TGTGCCAGCAGCCCCCCCCCGGGACTAGCGGGTGAGGAGACCCAGTACTTC.

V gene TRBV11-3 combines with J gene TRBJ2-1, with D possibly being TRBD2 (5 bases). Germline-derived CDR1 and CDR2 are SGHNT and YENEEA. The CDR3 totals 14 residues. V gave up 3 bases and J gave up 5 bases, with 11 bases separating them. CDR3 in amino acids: CASSFMGSNNEQFF. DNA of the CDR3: TGTGCCAGCAGCTTTATGGGGAGTAACAATGAGCAGTTCTTC.

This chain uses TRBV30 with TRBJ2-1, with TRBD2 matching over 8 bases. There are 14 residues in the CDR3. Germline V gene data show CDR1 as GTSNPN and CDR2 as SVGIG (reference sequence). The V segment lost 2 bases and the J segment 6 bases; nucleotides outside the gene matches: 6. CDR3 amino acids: CAWSWELAGNEQFF. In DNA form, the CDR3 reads TGTGCCTGGAGTTGGGAGCTAGCGGGCAATGAGCAGTTCTTC.